Below, 31 T cell receptor beta chains from the same sample are listed, as sequenced in a study of T cells in localized non-small cell lung cancer. Assay used: immunoSEQ multiplex PCR; TCRdb lists only in-frame clones, some missing. Of 24,000 or so clones listed, 70% to 90% are singletons. The sequencing here drew on peripheral blood mononuclear cells, taken before any cancer treatment. The receptors were sampled from a woman between 40 and 69 years old with stage III lung adenocarcinoma.

The chain joins TRBV5-5 to TRBJ1-4; D uncertain. Germline values: CDR1 SGHKS, CDR2 YYEKEE (reference sequence). V dropped 6 bases and J dropped 5 bases, with 17 bases sitting between them. The CDR3 spans 15 residues. CDR3 amino acids: CASNLVGNLNEKLFF. CDR3 sequence (DNA): TGTGCCAGCAACCTGGTAGGGAACCTAAATGAAAAACTGTTTTTT. Complete variable domain (other parts from reference TRBV5-5 and TRBJ1-4): DAGVTQSPTHLIKTRGQQVTLRCSPISGHKSVSWYQQVLGQGPQFIFQYYEKEERGRGNFPDRFSARQFPNYSSELNVNALLLGDSALYLCASNLVGNLNEKLFFGSGTQLSVL.

This chain connects TRBV9 to TRBJ1-2, with a tentative D call TRBD1 (5 bases). The CDR3 is 18 residues long. V was trimmed by 4 bases and J by 1 base, leaving 23 bases between them. Per germline, CDR1 SGDLS and CDR2 YYNGEE. The CDR3 coding sequence is TGTGCCAGCAGCCTAGACTCGAAACCGGGACGGAGTAACTATGGCTACACCTTC. Protein sequence: CASSLDSKPGRSNYGYTF.

This chain connects TRBV7-9 to TRBJ1-5; TRBD1 aligns across 7 bases. V lost 3 bases to trimming and J lost 4 bases; unmatched junction nucleotides: 12. CDR1 is SEHNR and CDR2 is FQNEAQ in the germline V gene (reference sequence). The CDR3 runs to 17 residues. The CDR3, as DNA: TGTGCCAGCAGCTTGGGGCCCAACGGGGGACAGAATCAGCCCCAGCATTTT. This gives the protein CASSLGPNGGQNQPQHF.

The rearrangement links TRBV10-3 to TRBJ2-3; D may be TRBD1 (6 bases). The CDR3 is 14 residues long. V lost 1 base, J lost 5 bases, and 10 bases lay in between. The germline V gene encodes CDR1 ENHRY and CDR2 SYGVKD. Written as DNA, the CDR3 is TGTGCCATCAGTGAGTGGGGGCATCAAGATACGCAGTATTTT. Translating it yields CAISEWGHQDTQYF.

This clone has a single count. The chain combines TRBV25-1 with TRBJ1-2; tentatively, D is TRBD1 (6 bases). The V end was cut by 5 bases, the J end by 5 bases, with 12 bases between. CDR3 size: 13 residues. The germline V gene has CDR1 MGHDK and CDR2 SYGVNS. The CDR3 loop reads CASSTRQAYGYTF. Here the CDR3 DNA reads TGTGCCAGCAGTACCCGACAGGCATATGGCTACACCTTC.

CDR3 sequence (DNA): TGTGCCAGCAGCTTTAGCGGGGGTCTTACAGATACGCAGTATTTT. This gives the protein CASSFSGGLTDTQYF. The J gene is TRBJ2-3, the V gene TRBV7-2; 9 bases align to TRBD2. Looked up from germline, CDR1 is SGHTA and CDR2 is FQGNSA. The CDR3 consists of 15 residues. The ends lost 3 bases at V and 3 bases at J; junction bases unmatched: 4.

The chain couples TRBV19 to TRBJ2-1; D may be TRBD1 (5 bases). Germline V gene lookup returns CDR1 LNHDA and CDR2 SQIVND (reference sequence). V was cut by 1 base and J by 10 bases, with 11 bases left in between. This CDR3 is built from 13 residues. As DNA, the CDR3 is TGTGCCAGTAGTATAGTGGTTAGGGGAGAGCAGTTCTTC. It encodes CASSIVVRGEQFF.

The gene calls are TRBV29-1 and TRBJ2-5, with D unresolved. Trimming left V 7 bases short and J 1 base short, with 19 bases between. There are 15 residues in the CDR3. Germline V gives CDR1 SQVTM, CDR2 ANQGSEA. CDR3 loop: CSARSVEPRQETQYF. CDR3 DNA: TGCAGCGCCCGTTCCGTAGAGCCTCGCCAAGAGACCCAGTACTTC.

V and J are TRBV2 and TRBJ1-2; D ambiguous. Germline V gene sequence: CDR1 SNHLY, CDR2 FYNNEI. CDR3 length: 14 residues. V was clipped by 4 bases and J by 4 bases, with 13 bases between them. Written as DNA, the CDR3 is TGTGCCAGCAGTGGGGCCTTCTTTGTCTATGGCTACACCTTC. This sequence encodes CASSGAFFVYGYTF.

The chain recombines TRBV5-1 with TRBJ1-1; 7 bases map to TRBD1. With 4 bases clipped from V and 1 base from J, the junction kept 4 bases outside the gene matches. The CDR3 is made up of 14 amino acids. CDR1 is SGHRS and CDR2 is YFSETQ in the germline V gene. The CDR3 DNA follows: TGCGCCAGCAGCCGGACAGGAGAGAACACTGAAGCTTTCTTT. Translating gives CASSRTGENTEAFF.

This clone was seen more than once but under ten times. The V and J genes are TRBV23-1 and TRBJ2-2, with TRBD2 matching over 9 bases. TRBV23-1 is labeled an ORF, and its function is uncertain. The V gene end was trimmed by 0 bases and the J gene end by 6 bases; junction bases not matched to a gene: 8. The CDR3 is 17 residues long. The CDR3 loop is CASSQSSGGRAAGELFF. CDR3 bases: TGCGCCAGCAGTCAATCGTCGGGCGGGAGGGCTGCCGGGGAGCTGTTTTTT.

The gene calls are TRBV7-7 and TRBJ2-1; D possibly uses TRBD1 or TRBD2 (7 bases each). Germline V gene data show CDR1 as SSHAT and CDR2 as FNYEAQ (reference sequence). CDR3 length: 13 residues. The V gene lost 4 bases and the J gene lost 9 bases, with 13 bases spanning the gap. The CDR3 loop is CASSSSGGGEQFF. The CDR3 DNA follows: TGTGCCAGCAGCTCCTCAGGGGGGGGTGAGCAGTTCTTC. Drawing the rest from reference TRBV7-7 and TRBJ2-1, the complete variable domain is GAGVSQSPRYKVTKRGQDVTLRCDPISSHATLYWYQQALGQGPEFLTYFNYEAQPDKSGLPSDRFSAERPEGSISTLTIQRTEQRDSAMYRCASSSSGGGEQFFGPGTRLTVL.

J is TRBJ2-2 and V is TRBV19; TRBD2 agrees at 10 bases. The CDR3 has 15 residues. Losses at the gene ends were 4 bases for V and 5 bases for J; bases not matched to a gene: 4. Germline V gene lookup returns CDR1 LNHDA and CDR2 SQIVND (reference sequence). CDR3 DNA sequence: TGTGCCAGTAGTAGGGCTAGCGGGAGTACCGGGGAGCTGTTTTTT. The encoded protein is CASSRASGSTGELFF.

This rearrangement joins TRBV27 to TRBJ2-7, with TRBD2 matching 14 bases. This CDR3 has 18 amino acids. V dropped 4 bases and J dropped 7; count of bases not matched to a gene: 15. CDR1 and CDR2 (germline): MNHEY, SMNVEV (reference sequence). CDR3 region: CASSSSILRTSGRWEQYF. Written as DNA, the CDR3 is TGTGCCAGCAGTTCCTCAATACTCCGGACTAGCGGGAGGTGGGAGCAGTACTTC.

The chain uses TRBV29-1 and TRBJ2-3; weak D call: TRBD1 (8 bases). V was shortened by 5 bases and J by 3 bases, with 15 bases between the two germline ends. The V gene's germline CDR1 is SQVTM and CDR2 ANQGSEA. The CDR3 totals 14 residues. The CDR3 region is CSVRTGGGTDTQYF. The DNA of the CDR3 is TGCAGCGTTCGAACAGGGGGGGGGACAGATACGCAGTATTTT.

J is TRBJ2-3 and V is TRBV9; 8 bases fit TRBD2. The CDR3 totals 16 residues. After removal of 0 bases from V and 8 bases from J, the junction contained 11 bases not matched to a gene. The germline V gene has CDR1 SGDLS and CDR2 YYNGEE. The CDR3 DNA sequence: TGTGCCAGCAGCGTAGGCCGTCAGCGGGAGTTGGGTACGCAGTATTTT. Translation gives CASSVGRQRELGTQYF.

This chain uses TRBV5-1 with TRBJ2-1; maybe TRBD1 (6 bases). With 7 bases removed from V and 6 bases from J, the gap between germline ends came to 14 bases. The CDR3 extends over 13 amino acids. CDR1 is SGHRS, CDR2 YFSETQ, per germline. CDR3 amino acids: CASAPTGSNEQFF. CDR3 DNA sequence: TGCGCCAGCGCACCGACAGGTTCCAATGAGCAGTTCTTC.

This CDR3 is CSVDSWAAGKYQETQYF. The CDR3 region has the DNA TGCAGCGTTGATTCTTGGGCGGCAGGGAAGTACCAAGAGACCCAGTACTTC. This chain uses TRBV29-1 with TRBJ2-5, with a tentative D call TRBD1 (5 bases). Germline V gives CDR1 SQVTM, CDR2 ANQGSEA. V gave up 3 bases and J gave up 0 bases, with 20 bases separating them. This CDR3 is 17 amino acids long.

This clone was detected a few times. This sequence joins TRBV7-6 and TRBJ2-6; no clear D. This CDR3 spans 18 amino acids. CDR1 and CDR2 (germline): SGHVS, FNYEAQ. The V end was cut by 2 bases, the J end by 0 bases, with 14 bases between. Here the CDR3 reads CASSLTGFAASGANVLTF. Here the CDR3 DNA reads TGTGCCAGCAGCTTAACGGGCTTTGCTGCCTCTGGGGCCAACGTCCTGACTTTC.

The chain combines TRBV5-1 with TRBJ2-5; 7 bases align to TRBD1. V gave up 2 bases and J gave up 3 bases; unmatched junction bases: 1. Germline CDR1 and CDR2: SGHRS and YFSETQ. This CDR3 spans 13 amino acids. CDR3 coding DNA: TGCGCCAGCAGCTTCGGGACAGAAGAGACCCAGTACTTC. As protein: CASSFGTEETQYF. The variable domain in full, with the rest retrieved from reference TRBV5-1 and TRBJ2-5, is KAGVTQTPRYLIKTRGQQVTLSCSPISGHRSVSWYQQTPGQGLQFLFEYFSETQRNKGNFPGRFSGRQFSNSRSEMNVSTLELGDSALYLCASSFGTEETQYFGPGTRLLVL.

CDR3 in DNA: TGTGCCAGCAGCTTAGGACAGCGACAGGAGGAGACCCAGTACTTC. It specifies CASSLGQRQEETQYF. The V and J genes are TRBV11-3 and TRBJ2-5, with D perhaps matching TRBD1 (6 bases). This CDR3 is 15 amino acids long. V lost 1 base, J lost 5 bases, and 14 bases lay in between. Germline assignment: CDR1 SGHNT and CDR2 YENEEA.

This clone was found once. V and J are TRBV6-5 and TRBJ1-1, with a possible D match to TRBD1 (6 bases). The CDR3 consists of 13 residues. The ends were cut back, 6 bases at V and 5 bases at J, with 13 bases in the middle. Germline V gene lookup returns CDR1 MNHEY and CDR2 SVGAGI. In DNA form, the CDR3 reads TGTGCCAGCAGGGGACATCGTAAAACTGAAGCTTTCTTT. Encoded protein: CASRGHRKTEAFF.

The V gene is TRBV7-8, the J gene TRBJ1-1, with D possibly TRBD1 on 5 matching bases. V lost 5 bases and J lost 0, with 28 bases in between. The CDR3 is 20 residues long. From germline, CDR1 is SGHVS and CDR2 FQNEAQ. CDR3 DNA: TGTGCCAGCAGCCCGATTAGGGGTTTGCGATTACGGGGCATGAACACTGAAGCTTTCTTT. This sequence encodes CASSPIRGLRLRGMNTEAFF.

This clone was observed a single time. The CDR3, as DNA: TGTGCCAGTAGTATACCAGGGGGAAGCAATCAGCCCCAGCATTTT. Amino acid sequence: CASSIPGGSNQPQHF. V usage is TRBV19 and J usage is TRBJ1-5, with TRBD1 identical over 7 bases. J lost 1 base, V lost 2 bases, and 2 bases had no gene match. Germline lookup yields CDR1 LNHDA and CDR2 SQIVND (reference sequence). The length of the CDR3 is 15 residues.

The CDR3 here is CASSQTRQGPNQPQHF. The CDR3 nucleotides read TGCGCCAGCAGCCAGACCCGACAGGGCCCCAATCAGCCCCAGCATTTT. J is TRBJ1-5 and V is TRBV4-1, with TRBD1 matching over 7 bases. This CDR3 is built from 16 residues. Germline V CDR1 and CDR2: MGHRA, YSYEKL. V was pared by 3 bases and J by 3 bases, with 8 bases of the junction left unmatched.

The CDR3, as DNA: TGTGCCAGCAGCGTGACAGGGGAGGAGACCCAGTACTTC. This codes for CASSVTGEETQYF. The chain carries TRBV5-6 and TRBJ2-5, with TRBD1 matching over 8 bases. This CDR3 region has 13 residues. CDR1 is SGHDT and CDR2 is YYEEEE in the germline V gene. V trimming: 4 bases; J trimming: 5 bases; junction bases outside the gene matches: 4.

J is TRBJ2-1 and V is TRBV19; D possibly uses TRBD1 or TRBD2 (5 bases each). CDR3 size: 16 residues. From germline, CDR1 is LNHDA and CDR2 SQIVND (reference sequence). Trimming removed 5 bases at V and 0 bases at J, with 14 bases between. The CDR3 is CASSVLGTSSYNEQFF. The DNA of the CDR3 is TGTGCCAGTAGTGTTCTTGGGACCAGCTCCTACAATGAGCAGTTCTTC.

The chain uses TRBV5-5 and TRBJ1-1, with 7 positions matching TRBD1. The V and J ends lost 5 bases and 4 bases, in that order; junction bases with no gene match: 2. Looked up from germline, CDR1 is SGHKS and CDR2 is YYEKEE (reference sequence). The CDR3 sequence is 12 residues long. In DNA form, the CDR3 reads TGTGCCAGCAGGACAGGGTTCACTGAAGCTTTCTTT. Translated, it gives CASRTGFTEAFF.

CDR3: CASSPQGRMNTEAFF. As DNA, the CDR3 is TGTGCCAGCAGTCCCCAGGGACGTATGAACACTGAAGCTTTCTTT. This chain connects TRBV9 to TRBJ1-1, with D perhaps matching TRBD1 (5 bases). The V end lost 5 bases, the J end lost 0 bases, and 14 bases lay between the germline ends. This CDR3 has 15 amino acids. Germline V gene lookup returns CDR1 SGDLS and CDR2 YYNGEE.

The rearrangement links TRBV19 to TRBJ2-5; weak D call: TRBD1 (6 bases). The ends were cut back, 6 bases at V and 4 bases at J, with 15 bases in the middle. The CDR3 runs 14 residues. Germline lookup yields CDR1 LNHDA and CDR2 SQIVND (reference sequence). The CDR3 here is CASREQGFGETQYF. The CDR3 region has the DNA TGTGCCAGTAGAGAACAGGGATTCGGAGAGACCCAGTACTTC. The full variable domain, with the rest looked up from reference TRBV19 and TRBJ2-5, is DGGITQSPKYLFRKEGQNVTLSCEQNLNHDAMYWYRQDPGQGLRLIYYSQIVNDFQKGDIAEGYSVSREKKESFPLTVTSAQKNPTAFYLCASREQGFGETQYFGPGTRLLVL.

This chain uses TRBV5-6 with TRBJ2-3, with 7 bases fitting TRBD2. Germline CDR1 reads SGHDT; CDR2 reads YYEEEE. CDR3 size: 17 residues. Germline trimming cut 0 bases from V and 1 base from J; bases unmatched to any gene: 8. The CDR3 sequence: CASSLAWRLAGTDTQYF. The CDR3 nucleotides are TGTGCCAGCAGCTTGGCATGGCGGCTAGCGGGCACAGATACGCAGTATTTT.